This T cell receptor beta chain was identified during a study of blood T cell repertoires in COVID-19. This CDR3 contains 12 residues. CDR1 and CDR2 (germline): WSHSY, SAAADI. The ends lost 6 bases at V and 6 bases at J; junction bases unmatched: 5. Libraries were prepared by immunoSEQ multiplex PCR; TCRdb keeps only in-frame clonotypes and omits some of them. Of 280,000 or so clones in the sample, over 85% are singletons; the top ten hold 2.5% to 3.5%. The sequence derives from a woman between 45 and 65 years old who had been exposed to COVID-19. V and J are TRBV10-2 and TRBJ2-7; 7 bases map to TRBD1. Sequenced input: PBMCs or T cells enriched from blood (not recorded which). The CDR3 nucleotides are TGCGCCAGCAGCGAACAGGGGCGCGAGCAGTACTTC. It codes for CASSEQGREQYF.